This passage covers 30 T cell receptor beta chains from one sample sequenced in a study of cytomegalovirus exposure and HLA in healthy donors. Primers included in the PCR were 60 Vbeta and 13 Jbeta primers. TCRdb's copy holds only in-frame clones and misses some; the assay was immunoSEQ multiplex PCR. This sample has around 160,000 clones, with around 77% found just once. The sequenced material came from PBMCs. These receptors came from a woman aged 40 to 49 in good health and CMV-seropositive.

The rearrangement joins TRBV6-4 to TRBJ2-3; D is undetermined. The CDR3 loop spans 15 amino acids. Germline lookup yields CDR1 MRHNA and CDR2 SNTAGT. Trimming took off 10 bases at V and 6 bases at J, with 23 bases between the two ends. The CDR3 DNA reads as TGTGCCACCAGAGTGACGGGTTCTGGTTCGGATACGCAGTATTTT. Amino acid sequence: CATRVTGSGSDTQYF.

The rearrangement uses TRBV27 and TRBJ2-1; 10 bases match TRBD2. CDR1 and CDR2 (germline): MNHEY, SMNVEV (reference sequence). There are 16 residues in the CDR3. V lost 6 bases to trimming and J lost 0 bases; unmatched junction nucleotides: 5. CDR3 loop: CASRLAGVSSYNEQFF. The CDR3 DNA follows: TGTGCCAGCAGGCTAGCGGGGGTGAGCTCCTACAATGAGCAGTTCTTC.

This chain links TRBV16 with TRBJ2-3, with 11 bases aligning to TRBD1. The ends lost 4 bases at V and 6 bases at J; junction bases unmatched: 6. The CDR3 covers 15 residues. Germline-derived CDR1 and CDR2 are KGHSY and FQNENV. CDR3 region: CASSPGQGAGDTQYF. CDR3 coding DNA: TGTGCCAGCAGCCCAGGACAGGGGGCTGGGGATACGCAGTATTTT.

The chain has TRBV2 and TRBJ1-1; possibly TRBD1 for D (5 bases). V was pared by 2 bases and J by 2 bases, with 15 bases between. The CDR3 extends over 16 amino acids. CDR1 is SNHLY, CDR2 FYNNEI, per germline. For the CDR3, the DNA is TGTGCCAGCAGTGAATTAGTTAGGGGACTTAACACTGAAGCTTTCTTT. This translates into CASSELVRGLNTEAFF.

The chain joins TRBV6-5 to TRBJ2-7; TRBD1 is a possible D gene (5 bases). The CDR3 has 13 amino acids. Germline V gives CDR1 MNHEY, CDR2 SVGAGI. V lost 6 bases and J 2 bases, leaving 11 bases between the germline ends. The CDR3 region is CASRDIHTYEQYF. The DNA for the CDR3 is TGTGCCAGCAGGGACATCCACACCTACGAGCAGTACTTC.

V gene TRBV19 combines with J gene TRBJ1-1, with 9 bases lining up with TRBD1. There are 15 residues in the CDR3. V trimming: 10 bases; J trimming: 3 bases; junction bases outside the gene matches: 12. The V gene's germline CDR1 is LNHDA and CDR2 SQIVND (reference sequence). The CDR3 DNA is TGTGCCACCGCCGCACGGACAGGGGTAGACACTGAAGCTTTCTTT. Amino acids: CATAARTGVDTEAFF.

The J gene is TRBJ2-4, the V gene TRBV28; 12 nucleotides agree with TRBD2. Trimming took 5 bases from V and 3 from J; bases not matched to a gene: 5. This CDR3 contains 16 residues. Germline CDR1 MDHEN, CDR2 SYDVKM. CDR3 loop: CASSASGGEIKNIQYF. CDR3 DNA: TGTGCCAGCAGTGCTAGCGGGGGGGAAATCAAAAACATTCAGTACTTC.

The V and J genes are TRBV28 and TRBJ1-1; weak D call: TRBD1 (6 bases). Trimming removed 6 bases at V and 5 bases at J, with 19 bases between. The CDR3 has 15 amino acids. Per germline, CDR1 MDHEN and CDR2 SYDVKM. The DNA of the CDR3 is TGTGCCAGCAGGAGCCTCGGGGGGGGCGGGACTGAAGCTTTCTTT. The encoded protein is CASRSLGGGGTEAFF.

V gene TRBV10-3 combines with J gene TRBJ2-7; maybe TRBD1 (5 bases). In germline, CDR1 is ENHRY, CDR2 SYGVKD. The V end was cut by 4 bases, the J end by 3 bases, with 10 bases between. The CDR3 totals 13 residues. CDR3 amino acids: CAISAGRGYEQYF. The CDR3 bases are TGTGCCATCAGTGCGGGTAGGGGCTACGAGCAGTACTTC.

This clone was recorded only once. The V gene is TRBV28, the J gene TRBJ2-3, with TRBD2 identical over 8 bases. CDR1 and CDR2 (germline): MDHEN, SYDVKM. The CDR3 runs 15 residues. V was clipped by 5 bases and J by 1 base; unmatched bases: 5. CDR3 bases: TGTGCCAGCAGTGGACTAGCCCAAGGCACAGATACGCAGTATTTT. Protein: CASSGLAQGTDTQYF.

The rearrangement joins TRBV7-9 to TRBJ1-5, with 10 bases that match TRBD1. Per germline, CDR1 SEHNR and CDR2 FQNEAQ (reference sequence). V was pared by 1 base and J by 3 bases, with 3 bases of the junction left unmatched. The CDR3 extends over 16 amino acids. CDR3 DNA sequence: TGTGCCAGCAGCTTAGGACAGGGGGCGAACAATCAGCCCCAGCATTTT. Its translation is CASSLGQGANNQPQHF.

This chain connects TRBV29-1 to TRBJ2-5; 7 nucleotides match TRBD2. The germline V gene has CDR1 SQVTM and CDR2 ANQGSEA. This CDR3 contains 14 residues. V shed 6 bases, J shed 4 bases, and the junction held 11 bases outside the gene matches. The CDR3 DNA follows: TGCAGCGTGCCCACAGGCGGGGGAATAGAGACCCAGTACTTC. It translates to CSVPTGGGIETQYF.

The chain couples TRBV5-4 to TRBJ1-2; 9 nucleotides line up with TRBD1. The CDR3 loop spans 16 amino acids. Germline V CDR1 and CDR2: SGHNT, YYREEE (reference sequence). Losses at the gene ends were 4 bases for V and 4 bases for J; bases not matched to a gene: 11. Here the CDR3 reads CASSQSSGTGLYGYTF. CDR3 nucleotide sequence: TGTGCCAGCAGCCAATCCTCCGGGACAGGGCTCTATGGCTACACCTTC.

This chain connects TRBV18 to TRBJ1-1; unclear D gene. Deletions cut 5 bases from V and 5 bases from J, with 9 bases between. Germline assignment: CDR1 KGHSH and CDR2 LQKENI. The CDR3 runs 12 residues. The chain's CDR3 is CASSREETEAFF. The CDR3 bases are TGTGCCAGCTCAAGAGAGGAGACTGAAGCTTTCTTT.

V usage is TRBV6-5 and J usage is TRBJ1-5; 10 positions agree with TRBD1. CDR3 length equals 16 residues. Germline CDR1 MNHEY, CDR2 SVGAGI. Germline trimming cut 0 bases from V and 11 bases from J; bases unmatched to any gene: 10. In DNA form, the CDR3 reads TGTGCCAGCAGTTACTCTCGGGCATCCGGACAGGGGGCCCAGCATTTT. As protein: CASSYSRASGQGAQHF.

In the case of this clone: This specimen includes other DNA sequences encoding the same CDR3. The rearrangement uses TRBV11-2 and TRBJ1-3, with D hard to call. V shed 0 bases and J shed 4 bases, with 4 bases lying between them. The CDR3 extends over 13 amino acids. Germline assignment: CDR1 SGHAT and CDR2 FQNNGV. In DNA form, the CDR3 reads TGTGCCAGCAGCTTAGACAGGGGAAACACCATATATTTT. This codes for CASSLDRGNTIYF.

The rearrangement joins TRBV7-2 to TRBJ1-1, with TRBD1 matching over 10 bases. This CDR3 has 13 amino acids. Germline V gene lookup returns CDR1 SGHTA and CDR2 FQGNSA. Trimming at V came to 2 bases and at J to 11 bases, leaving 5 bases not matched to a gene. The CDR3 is CASSLFGTGDAFF. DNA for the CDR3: TGTGCCAGCAGCTTATTCGGGACAGGGGATGCTTTCTTT.

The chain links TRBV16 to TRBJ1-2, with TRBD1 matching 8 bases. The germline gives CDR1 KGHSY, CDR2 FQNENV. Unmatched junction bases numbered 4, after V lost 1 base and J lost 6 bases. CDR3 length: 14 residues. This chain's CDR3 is CASSQLGQGNGYTF. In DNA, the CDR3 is TGTGCCAGCAGCCAATTAGGACAGGGAAATGGCTACACCTTC. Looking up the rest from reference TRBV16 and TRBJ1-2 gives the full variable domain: GEEVAQTPKHLVRGEGQKAKLYCAPIKGHSYVFWYQQVLKNEFKFLISFQNENVFDETGMPKERFSAKCLPNSPCSLEIQATKLEDSAVYFCASSQLGQGNGYTFGSGTRLTVV.

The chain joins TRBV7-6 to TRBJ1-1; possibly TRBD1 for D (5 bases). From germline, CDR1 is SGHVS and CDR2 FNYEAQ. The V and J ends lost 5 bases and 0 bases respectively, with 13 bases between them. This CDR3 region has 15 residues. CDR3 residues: CASSPRDSMNTEAFF. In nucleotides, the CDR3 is TGTGCCAGCAGCCCCCGAGACAGTATGAACACTGAAGCTTTCTTT.

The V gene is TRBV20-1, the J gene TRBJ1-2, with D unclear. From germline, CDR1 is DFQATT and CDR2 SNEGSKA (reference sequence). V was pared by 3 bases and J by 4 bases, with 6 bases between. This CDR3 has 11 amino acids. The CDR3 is CSASSPYGYTF. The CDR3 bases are TGCAGTGCTAGTTCTCCCTATGGCTACACCTTC.

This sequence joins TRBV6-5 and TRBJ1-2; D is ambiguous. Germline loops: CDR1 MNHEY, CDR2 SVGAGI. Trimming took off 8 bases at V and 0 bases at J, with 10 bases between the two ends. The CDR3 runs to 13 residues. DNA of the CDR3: TGTGCCAGCGGGGAGAAGTCTAACTATGGCTACACCTTC. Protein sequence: CASGEKSNYGYTF.

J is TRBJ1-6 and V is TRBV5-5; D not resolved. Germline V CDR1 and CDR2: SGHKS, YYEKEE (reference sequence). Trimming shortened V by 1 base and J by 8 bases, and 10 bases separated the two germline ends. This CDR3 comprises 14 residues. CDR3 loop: CASSLRVDYSPLHF. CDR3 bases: TGTGCCAGCAGCTTGCGTGTCGACTATTCACCCCTCCACTTT.

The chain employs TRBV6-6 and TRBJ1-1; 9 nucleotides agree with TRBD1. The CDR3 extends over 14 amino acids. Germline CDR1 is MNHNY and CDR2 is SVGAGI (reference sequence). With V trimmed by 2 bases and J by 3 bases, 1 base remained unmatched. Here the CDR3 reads CASSYGQGHTEAFF. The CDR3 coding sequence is TGTGCCAGCAGTTACGGACAGGGGCACACTGAAGCTTTCTTT.

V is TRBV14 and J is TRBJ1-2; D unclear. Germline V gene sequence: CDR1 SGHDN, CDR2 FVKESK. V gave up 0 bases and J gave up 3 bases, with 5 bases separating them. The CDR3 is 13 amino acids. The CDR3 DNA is TGTGCCAGCAGCCAAGACCCTTACTATGGCTACACCTTC. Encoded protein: CASSQDPYYGYTF.

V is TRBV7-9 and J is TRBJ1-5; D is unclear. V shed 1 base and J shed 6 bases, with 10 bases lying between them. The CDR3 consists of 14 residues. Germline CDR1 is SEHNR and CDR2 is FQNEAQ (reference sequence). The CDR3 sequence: CASSLGNRGQPQHF. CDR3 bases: TGTGCCAGCAGCTTAGGCAACCGGGGTCAGCCCCAGCATTTT.

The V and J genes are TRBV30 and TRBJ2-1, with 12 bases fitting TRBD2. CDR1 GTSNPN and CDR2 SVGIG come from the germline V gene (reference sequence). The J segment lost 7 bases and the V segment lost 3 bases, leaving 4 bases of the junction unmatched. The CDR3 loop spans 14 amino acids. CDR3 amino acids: CAWRRLAGVNEQFF. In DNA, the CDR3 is TGTGCCTGGAGAAGACTAGCGGGGGTGAATGAGCAGTTCTTC.

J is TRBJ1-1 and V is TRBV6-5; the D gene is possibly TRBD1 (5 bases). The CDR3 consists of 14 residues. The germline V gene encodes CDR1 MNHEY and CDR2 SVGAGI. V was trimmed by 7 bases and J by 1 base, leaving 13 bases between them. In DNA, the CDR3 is TGTGCCAGCACCAGCATGGGGCCGAACACTGAAGCTTTCTTT. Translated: CASTSMGPNTEAFF.

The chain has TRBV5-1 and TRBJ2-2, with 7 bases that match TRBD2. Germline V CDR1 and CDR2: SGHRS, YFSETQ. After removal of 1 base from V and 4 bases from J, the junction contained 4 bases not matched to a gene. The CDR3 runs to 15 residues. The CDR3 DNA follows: TGCGCCAGCAGCTTGCCGGGAGGAAGCACCGGGGAGCTGTTTTTT. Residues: CASSLPGGSTGELFF.

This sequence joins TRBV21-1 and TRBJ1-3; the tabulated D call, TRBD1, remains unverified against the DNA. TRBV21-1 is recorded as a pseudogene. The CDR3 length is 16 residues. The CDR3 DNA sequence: TGTGCCAGCAGCAAACAAACAGGGTTGGGTGGAAACACCATATATTTT. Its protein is CASSKQTGLGGNTIYF.

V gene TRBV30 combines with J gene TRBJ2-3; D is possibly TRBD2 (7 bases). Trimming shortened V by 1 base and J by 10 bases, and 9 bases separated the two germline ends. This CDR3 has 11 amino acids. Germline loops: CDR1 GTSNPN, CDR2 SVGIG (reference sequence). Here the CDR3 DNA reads TGTGCCTGGAGTGGGGGGGGCCCGCAGTATTTT. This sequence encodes CAWSGGGPQYF.